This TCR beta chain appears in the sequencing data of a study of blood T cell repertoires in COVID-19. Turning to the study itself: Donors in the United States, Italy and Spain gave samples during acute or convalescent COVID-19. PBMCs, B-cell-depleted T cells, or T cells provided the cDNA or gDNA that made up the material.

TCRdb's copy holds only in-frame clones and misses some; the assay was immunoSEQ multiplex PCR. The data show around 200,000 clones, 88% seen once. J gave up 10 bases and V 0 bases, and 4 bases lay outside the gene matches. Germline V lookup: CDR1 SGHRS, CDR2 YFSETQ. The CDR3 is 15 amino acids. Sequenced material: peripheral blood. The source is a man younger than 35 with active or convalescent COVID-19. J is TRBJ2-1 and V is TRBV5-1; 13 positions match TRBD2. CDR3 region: CASSLGTSGREEQFF. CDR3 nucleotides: TGCGCCAGCAGCTTGGGGACTAGCGGGAGAGAGGAGCAGTTCTTC. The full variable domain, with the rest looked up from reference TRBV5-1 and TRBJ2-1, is KAGVTQTPRYLIKTRGQQVTLSCSPISGHRSVSWYQQTPGQGLQFLFEYFSETQRNKGNFPGRFSGRQFSNSRSEMNVSTLELGDSALYLCASSLGTSGREEQFFGPGTRLTVL.